This T cell receptor beta chain came from a study of T cells in Graves' hyperthyroidism and ophthalmopathy. The germline gives CDR1 MGHRA, CDR2 YSYEKL. This CDR3 has 17 residues. V was trimmed by 0 bases and J by 2 bases, leaving 16 bases between them. The TCR beta CDR3 regions underwent amplification using RNA transcripts as the source. A first-round RT-PCR of the TCR CDR3 used the HTBI primer set. TCRdb reanalysed the multiplex PCR reads using MiXCR and keeps one entry per CDR3 protein. In the table there are around 560,000 distinct CDR3 sequences, around 15% of which are singletons. Sequenced material: blood. The origin of this receptor is a woman under 30 with Graves' hyperthyroidism. The chain recombines TRBV4-1 with TRBJ1-2; tentatively, D is TRBD1 (6 bases). The CDR3 bases are TGCGCCAGCAGCCAAGATCACAGGGCGGCGGGGAACTATGGCTACACCTTC. Encoded protein: CASSQDHRAAGNYGYTF.